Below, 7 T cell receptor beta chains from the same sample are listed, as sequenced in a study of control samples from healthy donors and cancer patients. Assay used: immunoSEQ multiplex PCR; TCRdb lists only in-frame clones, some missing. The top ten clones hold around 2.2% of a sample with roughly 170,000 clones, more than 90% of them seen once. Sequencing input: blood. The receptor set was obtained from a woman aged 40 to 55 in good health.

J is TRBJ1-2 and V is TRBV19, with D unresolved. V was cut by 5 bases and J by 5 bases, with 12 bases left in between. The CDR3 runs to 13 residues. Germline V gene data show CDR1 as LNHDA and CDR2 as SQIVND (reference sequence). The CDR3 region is CASSRRTEYGYTF. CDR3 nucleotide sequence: TGTGCCAGTAGTCGACGGACTGAGTATGGCTACACCTTC.

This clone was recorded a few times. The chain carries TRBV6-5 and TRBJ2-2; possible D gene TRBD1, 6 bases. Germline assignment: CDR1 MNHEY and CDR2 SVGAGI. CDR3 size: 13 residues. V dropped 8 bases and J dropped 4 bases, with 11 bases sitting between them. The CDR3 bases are TGTGCCAGCCTGGGACACTTCACCGGGGAGCTGTTTTTT. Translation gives CASLGHFTGELFF.

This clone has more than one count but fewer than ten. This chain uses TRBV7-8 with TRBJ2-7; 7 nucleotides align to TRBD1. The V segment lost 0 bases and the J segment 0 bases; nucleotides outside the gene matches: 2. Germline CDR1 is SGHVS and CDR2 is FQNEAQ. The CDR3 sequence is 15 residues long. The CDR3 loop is CASSLAGGHSYEQYF. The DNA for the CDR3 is TGTGCCAGCAGCTTAGCAGGGGGCCACTCCTACGAGCAGTACTTC.

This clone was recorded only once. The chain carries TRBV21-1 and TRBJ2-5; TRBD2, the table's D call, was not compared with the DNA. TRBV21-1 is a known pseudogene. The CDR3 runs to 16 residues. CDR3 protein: CASSPGGGAIEETQYF. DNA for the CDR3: TGTGCCAGCAGCCCTGGCGGGGGGGCCATTGAAGAGACCCAGTACTTC.

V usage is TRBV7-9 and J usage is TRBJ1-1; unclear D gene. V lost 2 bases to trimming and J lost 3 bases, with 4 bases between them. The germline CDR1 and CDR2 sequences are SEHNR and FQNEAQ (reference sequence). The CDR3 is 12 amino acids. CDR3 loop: CASSLQDTEAFF. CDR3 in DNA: TGTGCCAGCAGCTTACAGGACACTGAAGCTTTCTTT.

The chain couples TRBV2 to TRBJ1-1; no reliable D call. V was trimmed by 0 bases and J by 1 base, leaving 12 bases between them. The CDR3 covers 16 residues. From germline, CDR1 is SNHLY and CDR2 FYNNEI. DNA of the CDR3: TGTGCCAGCAGTGAAGCGCTTCGGCGGAAGAACACTGAAGCTTTCTTT. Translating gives CASSEALRRKNTEAFF. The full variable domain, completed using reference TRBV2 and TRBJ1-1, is EPEVTQTPSHQVTQMGQEVILRCVPISNHLYFYWYRQILGQKVEFLVSFYNNEISEKSEIFDDQFSVERPDGSNFTLKIRSTKLEDSAMYFCASSEALRRKNTEAFFGQGTRLTVV.

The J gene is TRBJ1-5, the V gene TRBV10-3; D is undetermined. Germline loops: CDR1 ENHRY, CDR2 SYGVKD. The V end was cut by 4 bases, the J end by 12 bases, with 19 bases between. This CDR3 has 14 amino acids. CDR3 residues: CAISGGPGWRDQHF. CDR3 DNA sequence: TGTGCCATCAGTGGGGGTCCAGGCTGGAGGGACCAGCATTTT.